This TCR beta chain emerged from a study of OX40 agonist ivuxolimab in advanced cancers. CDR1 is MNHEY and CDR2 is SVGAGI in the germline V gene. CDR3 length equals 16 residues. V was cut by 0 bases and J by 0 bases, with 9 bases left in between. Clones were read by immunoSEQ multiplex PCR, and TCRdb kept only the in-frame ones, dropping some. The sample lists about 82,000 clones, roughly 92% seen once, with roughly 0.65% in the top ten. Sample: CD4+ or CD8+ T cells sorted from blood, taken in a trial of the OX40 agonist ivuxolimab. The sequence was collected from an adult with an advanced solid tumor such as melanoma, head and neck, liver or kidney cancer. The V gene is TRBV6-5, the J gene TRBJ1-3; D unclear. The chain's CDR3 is CASSYSITVSGNTIYF. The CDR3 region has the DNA TGTGCCAGCAGTTACTCGATCACAGTCTCTGGAAACACCATATATTTT.